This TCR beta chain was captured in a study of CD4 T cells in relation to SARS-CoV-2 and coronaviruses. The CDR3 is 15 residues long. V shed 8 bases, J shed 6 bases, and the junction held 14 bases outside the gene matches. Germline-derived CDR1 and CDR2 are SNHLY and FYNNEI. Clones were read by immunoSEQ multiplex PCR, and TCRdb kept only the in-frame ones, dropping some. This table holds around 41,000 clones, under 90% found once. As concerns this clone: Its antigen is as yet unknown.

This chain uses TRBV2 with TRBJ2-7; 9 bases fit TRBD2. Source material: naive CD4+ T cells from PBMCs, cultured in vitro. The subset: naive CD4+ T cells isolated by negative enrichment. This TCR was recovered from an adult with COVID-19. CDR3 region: CASLLAGPSEGEQYF. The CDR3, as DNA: TGTGCCAGCCTCCTAGCGGGACCCTCGGAGGGCGAGCAGTACTTC.